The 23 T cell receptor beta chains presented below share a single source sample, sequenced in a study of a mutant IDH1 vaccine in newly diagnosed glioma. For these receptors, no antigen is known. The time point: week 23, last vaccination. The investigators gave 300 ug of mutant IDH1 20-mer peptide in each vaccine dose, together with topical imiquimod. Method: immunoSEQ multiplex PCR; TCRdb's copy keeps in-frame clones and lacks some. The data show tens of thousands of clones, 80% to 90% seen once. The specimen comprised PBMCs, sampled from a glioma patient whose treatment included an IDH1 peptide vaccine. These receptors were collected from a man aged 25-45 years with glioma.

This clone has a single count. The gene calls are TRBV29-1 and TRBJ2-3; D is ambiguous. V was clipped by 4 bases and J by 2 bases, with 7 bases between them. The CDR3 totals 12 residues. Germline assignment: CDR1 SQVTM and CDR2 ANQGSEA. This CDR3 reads CSVAEATDTQYF. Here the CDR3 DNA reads TGCAGCGTTGCGGAAGCCACAGATACGCAGTATTTT.

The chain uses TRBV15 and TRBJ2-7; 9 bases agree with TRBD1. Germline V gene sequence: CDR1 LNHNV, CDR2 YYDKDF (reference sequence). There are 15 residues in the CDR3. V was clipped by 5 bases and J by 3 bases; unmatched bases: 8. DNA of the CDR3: TGTGCCACCAGCGGAGGGACAGGGAGCCTCTACGAGCAGTACTTC. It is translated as CATSGGTGSLYEQYF.

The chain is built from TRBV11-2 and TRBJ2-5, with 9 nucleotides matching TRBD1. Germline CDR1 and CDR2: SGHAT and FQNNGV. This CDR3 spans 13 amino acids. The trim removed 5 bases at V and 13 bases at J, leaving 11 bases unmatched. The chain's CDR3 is CASSPNRDRARYF. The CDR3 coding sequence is TGTGCCAGCAGCCCAAACCGGGACAGGGCGAGGTACTTC.

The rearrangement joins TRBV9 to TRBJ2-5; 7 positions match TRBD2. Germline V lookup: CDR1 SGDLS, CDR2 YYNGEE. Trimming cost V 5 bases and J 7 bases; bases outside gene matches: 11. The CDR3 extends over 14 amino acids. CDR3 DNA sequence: TGTGCCAGCAGTGGATACGCGGGGGAGGTGACCCAGTACTTC. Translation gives CASSGYAGEVTQYF.

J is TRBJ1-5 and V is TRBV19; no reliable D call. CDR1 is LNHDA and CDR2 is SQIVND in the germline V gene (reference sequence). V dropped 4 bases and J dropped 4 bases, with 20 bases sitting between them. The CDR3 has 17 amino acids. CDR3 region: CASSNSGRGYVNQPQHF. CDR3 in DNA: TGTGCCAGTAGTAACTCAGGTCGGGGATATGTAAATCAGCCCCAGCATTTT.

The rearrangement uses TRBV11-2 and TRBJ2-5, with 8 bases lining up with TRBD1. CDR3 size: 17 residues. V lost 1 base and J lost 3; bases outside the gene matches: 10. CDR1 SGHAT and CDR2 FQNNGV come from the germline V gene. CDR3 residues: CASSLGQGIILKETQYF. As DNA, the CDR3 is TGTGCCAGCAGCTTAGGACAGGGGATAATCCTCAAAGAGACCCAGTACTTC. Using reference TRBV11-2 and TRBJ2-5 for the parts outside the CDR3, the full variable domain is EAGVAQSPRYKIIEKRQSVAFWCNPISGHATLYWYQQILGQGPKLLIQFQNNGVVDDSQLPKDRFSAERLKGVDSTLKIQPAKLEDSAVYLCASSLGQGIILKETQYFGPGTRLLVL.

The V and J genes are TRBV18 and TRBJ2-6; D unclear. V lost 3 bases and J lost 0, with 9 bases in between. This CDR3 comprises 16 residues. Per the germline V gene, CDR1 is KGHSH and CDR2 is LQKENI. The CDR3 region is CASSPRVSSGANVLTF. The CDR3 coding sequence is TGTGCCAGCTCACCTAGAGTCAGCTCTGGGGCCAACGTCCTGACTTTC.

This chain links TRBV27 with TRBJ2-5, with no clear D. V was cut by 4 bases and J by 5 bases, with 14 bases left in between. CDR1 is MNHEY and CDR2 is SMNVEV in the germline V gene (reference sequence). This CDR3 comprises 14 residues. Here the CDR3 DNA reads TGTGCCAGCAGTTCTGGACCTTGGGCGGAGACCCAGTACTTC. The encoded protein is CASSSGPWAETQYF.

CDR3 residues: CASSGTGIYEQYF. DNA of the CDR3: TGTGCCAGCAGTGGGACAGGGATCTACGAGCAGTACTTC. V is TRBV2 and J is TRBJ2-7; 8 bases line up with TRBD1. The CDR3 sequence is 13 residues long. Germline V gene sequence: CDR1 SNHLY, CDR2 FYNNEI. V lost 4 bases and J lost 3; bases outside the gene matches: 2.

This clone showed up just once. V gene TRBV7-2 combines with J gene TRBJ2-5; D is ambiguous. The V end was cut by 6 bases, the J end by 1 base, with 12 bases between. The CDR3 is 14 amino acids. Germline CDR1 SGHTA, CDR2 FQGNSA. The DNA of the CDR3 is TGTGCCAGCAGACCCCAGATATCCCAAGAGACCCAGTACTTC. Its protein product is CASRPQISQETQYF.

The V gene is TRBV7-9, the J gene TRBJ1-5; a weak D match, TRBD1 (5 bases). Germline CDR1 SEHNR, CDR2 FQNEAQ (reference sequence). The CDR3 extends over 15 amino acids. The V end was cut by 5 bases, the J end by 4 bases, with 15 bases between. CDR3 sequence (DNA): TGTGCCAGCAGCGAGGGACGGTTGGGGAATCAGCCCCAGCATTTT. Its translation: CASSEGRLGNQPQHF. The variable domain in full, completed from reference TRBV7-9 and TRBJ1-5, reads DTGVSQNPRHKITKRGQNVTFRCDPISEHNRLYWYRQTLGQGPEFLTYFQNEAQLEKSRLLSDRFSAERPKGSFSTLEIQRTEQGDSAMYLCASSEGRLGNQPQHFGDGTRLSIL.

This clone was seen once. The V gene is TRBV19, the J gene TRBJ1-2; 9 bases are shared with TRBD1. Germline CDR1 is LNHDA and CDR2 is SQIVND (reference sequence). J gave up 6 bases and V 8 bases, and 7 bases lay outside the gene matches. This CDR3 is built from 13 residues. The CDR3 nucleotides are TGTGCCAGTCTCCGAACAGGGGGCGATGGCTACACCTTC. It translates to CASLRTGGDGYTF.

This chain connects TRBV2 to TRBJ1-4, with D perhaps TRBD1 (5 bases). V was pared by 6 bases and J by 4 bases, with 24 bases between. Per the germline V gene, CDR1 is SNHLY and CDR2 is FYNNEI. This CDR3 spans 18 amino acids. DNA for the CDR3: TGTGCCAGCAGGATTTGGGGGACTCCCCGAGAGATTAATGAAAAACTGTTTTTT. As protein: CASRIWGTPREINEKLFF.

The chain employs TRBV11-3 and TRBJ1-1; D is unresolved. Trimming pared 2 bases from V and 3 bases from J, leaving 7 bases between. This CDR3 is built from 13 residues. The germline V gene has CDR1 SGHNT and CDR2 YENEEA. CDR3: CASSLNMDTEAFF. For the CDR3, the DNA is TGTGCCAGCAGCTTAAATATGGACACTGAAGCTTTCTTT.

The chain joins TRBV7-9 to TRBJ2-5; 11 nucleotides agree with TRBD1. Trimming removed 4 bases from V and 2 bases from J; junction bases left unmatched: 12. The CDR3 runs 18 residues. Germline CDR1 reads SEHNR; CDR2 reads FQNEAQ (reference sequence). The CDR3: CASSSRTGGAPGQETQYF. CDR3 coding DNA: TGTGCCAGCAGCTCGAGGACAGGGGGCGCCCCCGGACAAGAGACCCAGTACTTC.

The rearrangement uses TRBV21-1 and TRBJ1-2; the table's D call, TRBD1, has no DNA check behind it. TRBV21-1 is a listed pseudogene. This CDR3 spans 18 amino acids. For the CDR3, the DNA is TGTGCCAGCAGCAAAGGTGGGACAGGGGGGAGCAGTAACTATGGCTACACCTTC. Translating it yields CASSKGGTGGSSNYGYTF.

The CDR3 DNA is TGTGCCAGCAGGATGAGCGGTAACTCCTACAATGAGCAGTTCTTC. Amino acids: CASRMSGNSYNEQFF. V usage is TRBV27 and J usage is TRBJ2-1, with D possibly being TRBD2 (5 bases). The CDR3 runs to 15 residues. V dropped 6 bases and J dropped 0 bases, with 12 bases sitting between them. Germline V lookup: CDR1 MNHEY, CDR2 SMNVEV (reference sequence).

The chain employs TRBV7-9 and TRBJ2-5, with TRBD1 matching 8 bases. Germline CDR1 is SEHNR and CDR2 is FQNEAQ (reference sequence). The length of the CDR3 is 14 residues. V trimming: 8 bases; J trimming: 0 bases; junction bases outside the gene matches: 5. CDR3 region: CASWTGMYQETQYF. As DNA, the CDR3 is TGTGCCAGCTGGACAGGGATGTACCAAGAGACCCAGTACTTC.

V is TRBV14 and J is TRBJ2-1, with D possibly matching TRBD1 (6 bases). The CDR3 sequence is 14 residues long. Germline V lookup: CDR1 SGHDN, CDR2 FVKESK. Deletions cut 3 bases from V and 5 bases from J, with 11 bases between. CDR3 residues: CASSHRTANNEQFF. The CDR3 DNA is TGTGCCAGCAGCCACCGGACAGCCAACAATGAGCAGTTCTTC.

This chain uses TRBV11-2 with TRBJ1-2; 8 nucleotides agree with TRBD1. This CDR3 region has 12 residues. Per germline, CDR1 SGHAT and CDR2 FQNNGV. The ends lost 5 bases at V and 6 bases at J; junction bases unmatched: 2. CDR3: CASSQTGDGYTF. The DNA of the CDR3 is TGTGCCAGCAGCCAGACAGGGGATGGCTACACCTTC.

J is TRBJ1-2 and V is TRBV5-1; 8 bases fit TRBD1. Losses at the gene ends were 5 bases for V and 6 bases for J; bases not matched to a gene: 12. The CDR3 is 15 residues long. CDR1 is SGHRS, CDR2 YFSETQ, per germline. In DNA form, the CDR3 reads TGCGCCAGCAGTTATGGACAGGGTTGGGAGGATGGCTACACCTTC. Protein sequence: CASSYGQGWEDGYTF. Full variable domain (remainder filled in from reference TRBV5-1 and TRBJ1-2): KAGVTQTPRYLIKTRGQQVTLSCSPISGHRSVSWYQQTPGQGLQFLFEYFSETQRNKGNFPGRFSGRQFSNSRSEMNVSTLELGDSALYLCASSYGQGWEDGYTFGSGTRLTVV.

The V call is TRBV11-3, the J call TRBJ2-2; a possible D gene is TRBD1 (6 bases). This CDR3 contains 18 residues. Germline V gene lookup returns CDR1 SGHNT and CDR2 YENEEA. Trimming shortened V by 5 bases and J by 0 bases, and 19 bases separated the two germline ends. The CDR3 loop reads CASSPYRDINANTGELFF. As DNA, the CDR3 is TGTGCCAGCAGCCCTTACCGGGACATAAACGCGAACACCGGGGAGCTGTTTTTT.

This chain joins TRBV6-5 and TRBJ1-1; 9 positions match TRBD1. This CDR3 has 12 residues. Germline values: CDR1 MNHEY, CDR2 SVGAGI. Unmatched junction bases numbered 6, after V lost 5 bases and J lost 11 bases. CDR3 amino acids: CASSTEQGAAFF. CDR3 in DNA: TGTGCCAGCAGTACCGAACAGGGGGCGGCTTTCTTT.